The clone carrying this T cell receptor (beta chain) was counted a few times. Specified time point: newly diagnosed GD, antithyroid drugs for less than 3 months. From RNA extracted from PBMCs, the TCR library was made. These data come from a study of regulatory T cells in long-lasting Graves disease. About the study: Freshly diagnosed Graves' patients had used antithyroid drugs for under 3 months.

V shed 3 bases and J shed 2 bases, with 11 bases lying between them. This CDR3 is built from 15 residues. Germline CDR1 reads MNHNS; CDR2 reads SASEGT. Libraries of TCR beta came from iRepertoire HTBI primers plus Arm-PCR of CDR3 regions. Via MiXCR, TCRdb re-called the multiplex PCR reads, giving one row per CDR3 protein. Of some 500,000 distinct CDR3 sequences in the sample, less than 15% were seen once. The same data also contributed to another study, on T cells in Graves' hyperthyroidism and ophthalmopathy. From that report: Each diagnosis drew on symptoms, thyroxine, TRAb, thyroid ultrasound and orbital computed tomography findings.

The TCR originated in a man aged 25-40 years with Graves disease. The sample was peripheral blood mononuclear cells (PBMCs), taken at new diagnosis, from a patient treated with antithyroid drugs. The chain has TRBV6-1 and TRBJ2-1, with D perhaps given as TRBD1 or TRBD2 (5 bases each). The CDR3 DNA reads TGTGCCAGCAGTGACTGGGGGAGCCCCTACAATGAGCAGTTCTTC. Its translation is CASSDWGSPYNEQFF.